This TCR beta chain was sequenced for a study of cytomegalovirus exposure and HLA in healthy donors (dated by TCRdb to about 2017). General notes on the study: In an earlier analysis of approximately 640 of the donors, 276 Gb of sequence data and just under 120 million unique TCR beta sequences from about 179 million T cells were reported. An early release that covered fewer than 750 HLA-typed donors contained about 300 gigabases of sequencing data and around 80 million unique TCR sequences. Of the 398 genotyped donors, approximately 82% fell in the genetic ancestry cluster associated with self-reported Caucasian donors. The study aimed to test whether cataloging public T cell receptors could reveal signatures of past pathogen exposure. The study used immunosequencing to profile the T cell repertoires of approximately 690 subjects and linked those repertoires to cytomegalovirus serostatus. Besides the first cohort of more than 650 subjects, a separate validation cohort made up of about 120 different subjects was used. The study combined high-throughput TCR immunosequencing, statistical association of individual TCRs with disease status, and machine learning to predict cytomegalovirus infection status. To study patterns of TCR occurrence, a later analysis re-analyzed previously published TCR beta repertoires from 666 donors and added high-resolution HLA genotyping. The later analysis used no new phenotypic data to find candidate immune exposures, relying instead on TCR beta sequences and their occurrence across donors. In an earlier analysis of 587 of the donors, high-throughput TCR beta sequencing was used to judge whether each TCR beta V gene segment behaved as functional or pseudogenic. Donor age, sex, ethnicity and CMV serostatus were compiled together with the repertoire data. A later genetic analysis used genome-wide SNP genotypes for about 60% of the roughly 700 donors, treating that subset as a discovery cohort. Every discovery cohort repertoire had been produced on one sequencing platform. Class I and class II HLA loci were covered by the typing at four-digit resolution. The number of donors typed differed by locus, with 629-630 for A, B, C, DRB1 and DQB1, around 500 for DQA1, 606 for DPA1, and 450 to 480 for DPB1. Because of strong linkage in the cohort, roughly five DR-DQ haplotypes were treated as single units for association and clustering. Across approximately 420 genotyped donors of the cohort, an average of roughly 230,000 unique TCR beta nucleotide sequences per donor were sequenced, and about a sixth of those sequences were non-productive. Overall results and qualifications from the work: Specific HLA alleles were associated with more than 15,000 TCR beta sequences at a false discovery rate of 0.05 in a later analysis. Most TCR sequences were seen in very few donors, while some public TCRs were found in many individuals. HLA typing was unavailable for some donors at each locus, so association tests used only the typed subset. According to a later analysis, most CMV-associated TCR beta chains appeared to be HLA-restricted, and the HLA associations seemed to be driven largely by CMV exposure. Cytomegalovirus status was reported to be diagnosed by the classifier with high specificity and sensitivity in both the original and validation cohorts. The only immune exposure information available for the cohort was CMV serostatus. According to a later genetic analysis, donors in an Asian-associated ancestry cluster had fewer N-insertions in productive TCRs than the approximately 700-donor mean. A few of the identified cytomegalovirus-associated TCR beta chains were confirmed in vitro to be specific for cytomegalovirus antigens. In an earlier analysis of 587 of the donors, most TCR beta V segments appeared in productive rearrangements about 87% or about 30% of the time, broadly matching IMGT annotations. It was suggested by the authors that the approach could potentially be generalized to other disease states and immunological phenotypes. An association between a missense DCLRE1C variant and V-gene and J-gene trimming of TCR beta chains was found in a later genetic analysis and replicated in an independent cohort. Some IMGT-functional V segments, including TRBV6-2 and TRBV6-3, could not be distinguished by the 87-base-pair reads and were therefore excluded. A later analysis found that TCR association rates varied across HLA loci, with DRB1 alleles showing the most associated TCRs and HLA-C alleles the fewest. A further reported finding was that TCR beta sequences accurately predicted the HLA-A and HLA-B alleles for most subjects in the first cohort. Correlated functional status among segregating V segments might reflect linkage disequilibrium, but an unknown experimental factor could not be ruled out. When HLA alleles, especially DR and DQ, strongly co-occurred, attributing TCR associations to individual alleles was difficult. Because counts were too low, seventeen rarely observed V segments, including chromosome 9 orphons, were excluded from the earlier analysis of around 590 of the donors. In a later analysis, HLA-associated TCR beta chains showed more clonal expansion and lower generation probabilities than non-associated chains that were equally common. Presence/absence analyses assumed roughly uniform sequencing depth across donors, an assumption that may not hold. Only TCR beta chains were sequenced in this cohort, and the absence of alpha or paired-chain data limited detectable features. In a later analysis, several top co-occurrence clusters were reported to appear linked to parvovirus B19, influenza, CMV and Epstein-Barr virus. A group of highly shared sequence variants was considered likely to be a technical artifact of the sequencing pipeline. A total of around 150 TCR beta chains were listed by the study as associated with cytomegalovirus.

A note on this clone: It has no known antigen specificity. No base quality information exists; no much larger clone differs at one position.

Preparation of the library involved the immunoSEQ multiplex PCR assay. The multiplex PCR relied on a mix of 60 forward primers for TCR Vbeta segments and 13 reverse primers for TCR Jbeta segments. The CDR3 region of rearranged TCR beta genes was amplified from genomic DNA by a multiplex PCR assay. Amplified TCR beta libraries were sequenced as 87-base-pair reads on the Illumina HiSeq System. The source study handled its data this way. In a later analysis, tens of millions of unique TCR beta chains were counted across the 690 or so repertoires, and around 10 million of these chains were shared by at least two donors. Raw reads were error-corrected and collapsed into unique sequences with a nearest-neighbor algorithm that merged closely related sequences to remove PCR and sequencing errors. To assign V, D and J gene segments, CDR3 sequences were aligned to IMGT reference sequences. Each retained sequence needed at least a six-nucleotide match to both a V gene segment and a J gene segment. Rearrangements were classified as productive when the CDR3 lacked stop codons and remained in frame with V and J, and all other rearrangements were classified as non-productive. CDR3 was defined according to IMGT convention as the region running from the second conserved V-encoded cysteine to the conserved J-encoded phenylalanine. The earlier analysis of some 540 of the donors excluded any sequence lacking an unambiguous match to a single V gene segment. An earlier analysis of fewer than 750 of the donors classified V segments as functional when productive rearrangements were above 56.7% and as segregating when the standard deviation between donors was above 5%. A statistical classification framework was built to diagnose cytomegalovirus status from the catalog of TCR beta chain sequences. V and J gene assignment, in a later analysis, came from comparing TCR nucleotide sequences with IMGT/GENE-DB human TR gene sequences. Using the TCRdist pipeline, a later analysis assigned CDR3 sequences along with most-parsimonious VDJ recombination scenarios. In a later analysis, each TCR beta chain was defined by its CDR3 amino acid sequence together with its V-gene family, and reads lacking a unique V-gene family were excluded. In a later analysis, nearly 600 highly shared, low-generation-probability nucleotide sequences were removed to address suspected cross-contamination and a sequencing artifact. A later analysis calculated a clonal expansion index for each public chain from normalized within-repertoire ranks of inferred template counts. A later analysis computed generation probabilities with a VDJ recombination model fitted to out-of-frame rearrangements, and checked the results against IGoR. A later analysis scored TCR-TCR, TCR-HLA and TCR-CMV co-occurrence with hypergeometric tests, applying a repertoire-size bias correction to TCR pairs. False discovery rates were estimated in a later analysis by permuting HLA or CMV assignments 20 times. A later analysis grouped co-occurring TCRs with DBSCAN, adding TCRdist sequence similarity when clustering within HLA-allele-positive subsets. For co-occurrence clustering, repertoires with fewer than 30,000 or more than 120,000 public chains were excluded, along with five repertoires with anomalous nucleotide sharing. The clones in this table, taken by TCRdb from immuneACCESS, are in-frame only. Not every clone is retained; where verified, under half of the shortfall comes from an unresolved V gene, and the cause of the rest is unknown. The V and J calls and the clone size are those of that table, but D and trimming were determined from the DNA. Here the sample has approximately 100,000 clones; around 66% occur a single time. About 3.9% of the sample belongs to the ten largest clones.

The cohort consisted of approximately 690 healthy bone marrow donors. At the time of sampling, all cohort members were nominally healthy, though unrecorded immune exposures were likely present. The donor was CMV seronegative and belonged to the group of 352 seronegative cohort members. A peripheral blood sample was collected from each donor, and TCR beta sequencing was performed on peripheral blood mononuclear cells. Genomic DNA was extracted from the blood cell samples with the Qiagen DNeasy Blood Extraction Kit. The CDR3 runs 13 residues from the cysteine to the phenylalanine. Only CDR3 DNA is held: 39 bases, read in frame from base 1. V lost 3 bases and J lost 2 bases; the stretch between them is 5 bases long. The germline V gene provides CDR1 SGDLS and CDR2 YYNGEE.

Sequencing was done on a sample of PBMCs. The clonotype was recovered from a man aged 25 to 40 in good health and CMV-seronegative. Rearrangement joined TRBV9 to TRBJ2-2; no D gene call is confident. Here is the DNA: TGTGCCAGCAGCGAGCGTAACACCGGGGAGCTGTTTTTT. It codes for CASSERNTGELFF.